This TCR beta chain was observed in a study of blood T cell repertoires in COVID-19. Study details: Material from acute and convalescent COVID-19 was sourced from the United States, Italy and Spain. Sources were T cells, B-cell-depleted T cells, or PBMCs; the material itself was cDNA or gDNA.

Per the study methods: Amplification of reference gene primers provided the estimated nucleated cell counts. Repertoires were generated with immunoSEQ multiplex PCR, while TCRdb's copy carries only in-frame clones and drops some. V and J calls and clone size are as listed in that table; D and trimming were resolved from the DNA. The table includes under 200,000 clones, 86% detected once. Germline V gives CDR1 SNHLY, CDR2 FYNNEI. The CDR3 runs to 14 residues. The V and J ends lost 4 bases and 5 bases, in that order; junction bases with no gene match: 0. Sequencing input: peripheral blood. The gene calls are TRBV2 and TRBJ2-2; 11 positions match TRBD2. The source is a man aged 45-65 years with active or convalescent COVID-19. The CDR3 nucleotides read TGTGCCAGCAGTGGACTAGCGGGAACCGGGGAGCTGTTTTTT. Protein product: CASSGLAGTGELFF.